This record covers a single T cell receptor beta chain. Original handling: Researchers report that nucleated cell counts were estimated from reference gene primer amplification. The data were produced by immunoSEQ multiplex PCR, yet TCRdb's version contains in-frame clones alone and is incomplete. V, J and clone size are taken as reported in that table, and D and trimming were inferred from the DNA itself. The sample has roughly 110,000 clones, approximately 81% seen once. In germline, CDR1 is KGHSH, CDR2 LQKENI. The CDR3 covers 15 residues. V dropped 6 bases and J dropped 7; count of bases not matched to a gene: 12. This record belongs to a study of blood T cell repertoires in COVID-19. Study information: Samples taken during acute and convalescent COVID-19 were collected in the United States, Italy and Spain.

The chain uses TRBV18 and TRBJ2-1; 7 bases agree with TRBD2. The sequencing input was peripheral blood. The receptor's source is a man aged 40-49 years with acute or convalescent COVID-19. CDR3 DNA sequence: TGTGCCAGCTCTAACCAGCAGCGGGGCGGGAATGAGCAGTTCTTC. This translates into CASSNQQRGGNEQFF.